This passage covers 32 T cell receptor beta chains from one sample sequenced in a study of T cell repertoires in cytomegalovirus infection. What these receptors recognize is not known. MiXCR was run by TCRdb on the reads, yielding one entry per CDR3 protein. This repertoire shows some 120,000 distinct CDR3 sequences, roughly a third found once; its top ten account for roughly 50%. Sequences were derived from CD8+ T cells from cultured PBMCs, sampled from culture after CMV antigen stimulation. These receptor sequences come from a human donor in good health (CMV status not recorded). Some clones in this sample may be carry-over from other donors' samples.

This chain uses TRBV6-1 with TRBJ2-7; D is uncertain. Germline lookup yields CDR1 MNHNS and CDR2 SASEGT. The CDR3 sequence is 14 residues long. V gave up 0 bases and J gave up 5 bases, with 11 bases separating them. In DNA form, the CDR3 reads TGTGCCAGCAGTGAAGCGCGAGCTGGCCACGAGCAGTACTTC. Translated: CASSEARAGHEQYF.

The J gene is TRBJ1-1, the V gene TRBV20-1; 8 bases are a match to TRBD1. Unmatched junction bases numbered 11, after V lost 4 bases and J lost 4 bases. The germline CDR1 and CDR2 sequences are DFQATT and SNEGSKA (reference sequence). CDR3 length: 15 amino acids. The CDR3, as DNA: TGCAGTGCTAACCCCGCAGGGGGCGTAAGCACTGAAGCTTTCTTT. It codes for CSANPAGGVSTEAFF.

The V gene is TRBV27, the J gene TRBJ2-1, with D tentatively TRBD2 (5 bases). V was trimmed by 2 bases and J by 4 bases, leaving 9 bases between them. This CDR3 is built from 14 residues. Germline CDR1 and CDR2: MNHEY and SMNVEV (reference sequence). CDR3 region: CASSLGSVYNEQFF. For the CDR3, the DNA is TGTGCCAGCAGTTTAGGTAGCGTTTACAATGAGCAGTTCTTC.

This clonotype showed up just once. The chain couples TRBV27 to TRBJ2-7, with D perhaps assigned TRBD1 or TRBD2 (6 bases each). This CDR3 spans 16 amino acids. Trimming pared 7 bases from V and 0 bases from J, leaving 19 bases between. Germline loops: CDR1 MNHEY, CDR2 SMNVEV (reference sequence). This CDR3 is CASTPSGGLYSYEQYF. In nucleotides, the CDR3 is TGTGCCAGCACCCCGAGTGGGGGGCTCTACTCCTACGAGCAGTACTTC.

Written as DNA, the CDR3 is TGTGCCAGCAGCTTAGGCCTCAGGGGTTGGTCCTACAATGAGCAGTTCTTC. Translation: CASSLGLRGWSYNEQFF. The chain carries TRBV13 and TRBJ2-1; possible D gene TRBD1, 6 bases. V shed 0 bases and J shed 1 base, with 13 bases lying between them. The CDR3 is 17 amino acids. Germline V gene sequence: CDR1 PRHDT, CDR2 FYEKMQ (reference sequence).

The gene calls are TRBV6-2 or TRBV6-3 and TRBJ2-7; D ambiguous. Germline CDR1 is MNHEY and CDR2 is SVGEGT. The CDR3 runs to 13 residues. With 5 bases removed from V and 2 bases from J, the gap between germline ends came to 10 bases. CDR3 region: CASSHNPPYEQYF. In DNA, the CDR3 is TGTGCCAGCAGTCACAACCCTCCCTACGAGCAGTACTTC.

This clonotype occurred many times. V is TRBV19 and J is TRBJ2-5; D assignment may be TRBD1 or TRBD2 (6 bases each). The germline V gene has CDR1 LNHDA and CDR2 SQIVND (reference sequence). The V end was cut by 7 bases, the J end by 7 bases, with 19 bases between. The CDR3 has 14 amino acids. The CDR3 DNA follows: TGTGCCAGTACCAATGGGGGGCGGGGAGCGACCCAGTACTTC. Protein: CASTNGGRGATQYF.

In this sample, this clonotype turned up a few times. The V call is TRBV28, the J call TRBJ1-5; D is unclear. Germline assignment: CDR1 MDHEN and CDR2 SYDVKM. This CDR3 region has 14 residues. Trimming removed 5 bases at V and 4 bases at J, with 12 bases between. The CDR3, as DNA: TGTGCCAGCAGTGAGATGAGTGAGAATCAGCCCCAGCATTTT. Amino acid sequence: CASSEMSENQPQHF.

This clonotype came up a few times. This chain uses TRBV27 with TRBJ2-7, with TRBD2 identical over 11 bases. After removal of 5 bases from V and 5 bases from J, the junction contained 2 bases not matched to a gene. CDR1 MNHEY and CDR2 SMNVEV come from the germline V gene (reference sequence). The CDR3 consists of 13 residues. The CDR3 DNA is TGTGCCAGCAGTCCACTAGCGGGGGACGAGCAGTACTTC. Protein: CASSPLAGDEQYF.

CDR3 bases: TGTGCCAGCAGTTTTGGCGCGAGCAATCAGCCCCAGCATTTT. It is translated as CASSFGASNQPQHF. This sequence joins TRBV27 and TRBJ1-5; D is ambiguous. Trimming pared 3 bases from V and 1 base from J, leaving 7 bases between. The CDR3 runs 14 residues. CDR1 and CDR2 (germline): MNHEY, SMNVEV (reference sequence).

This clonotype was seen more than once but under ten times. V is TRBV20-1 and J is TRBJ2-7; D not certain. The CDR3 is 13 residues long. Trimming stripped 0 bases from V and 1 base from J, with 7 bases between. Germline CDR1 reads DFQATT; CDR2 reads SNEGSKA (reference sequence). The CDR3: CSARDDGSYEQYF. DNA for the CDR3: TGCAGTGCTAGAGATGACGGGTCCTACGAGCAGTACTTC.

V is TRBV12-3 or TRBV12-4 and J is TRBJ1-1; D call uncertain. The CDR3 loop spans 11 amino acids. Trimming took 5 bases from V and 6 from J, leaving 7 bases between them. CDR3 coding DNA: TGTGCCAGCAGTAACGGTCCTGAAGCTTTCTTT. Protein sequence: CASSNGPEAFF.

The rearrangement links TRBV28 to TRBJ2-5, with 7 positions matching TRBD2. Germline CDR1 and CDR2: MDHEN and SYDVKM. V was pared by 4 bases and J by 4 bases, with 3 bases of the junction left unmatched. The CDR3 covers 13 residues. Here the CDR3 reads CASSSPSGETQYF. CDR3 nucleotide sequence: TGTGCCAGCAGTTCTCCTAGCGGAGAGACCCAGTACTTC.

The chain is built from TRBV27 and TRBJ1-5; D is ambiguous. The V and J ends lost 3 bases and 2 bases respectively, with 11 bases between them. The CDR3 is 15 residues long. Germline CDR1 reads MNHEY; CDR2 reads SMNVEV (reference sequence). CDR3 bases: TGTGCCAGCAGTTTGACGGGGTTTGGCAATCAGCCCCAGCATTTT. It is translated as CASSLTGFGNQPQHF.

This sequence joins TRBV19 and TRBJ2-4; D not certain. From germline, CDR1 is LNHDA and CDR2 SQIVND (reference sequence). This CDR3 contains 14 residues. V was shortened by 1 base and J by 0 bases, with 4 bases between the two germline ends. The DNA of the CDR3 is TGTGCCAGTAGTATAGGGCTAGCCAAAAACATTCAGTACTTC. The encoded protein is CASSIGLAKNIQYF.

The V and J genes are TRBV6-2 or TRBV6-3 and TRBJ1-4; no definite D call. This CDR3 has 15 amino acids. Per the germline V gene, CDR1 is MNHEY and CDR2 is SVGEGT. V dropped 1 base and J dropped 4 bases, with 10 bases sitting between them. The CDR3 DNA is TGTGCCAGCAGTTACTGGGCCGGATTTAATGAAAAACTGTTTTTT. This translates into CASSYWAGFNEKLFF.

This chain connects TRBV6-2 or TRBV6-3 to TRBJ2-7; perhaps TRBD1 as D (7 bases). The CDR3 is made up of 15 amino acids. V lost 0 bases to trimming and J lost 1 base, with 10 bases between them. In germline, CDR1 is MNHEY, CDR2 SVGEGT. The CDR3 spells CASSYSRDRSYEQYF. In DNA form, the CDR3 reads TGTGCCAGCAGTTACTCGCGGGACAGATCCTACGAGCAGTACTTC.

This clonotype was observed many times. DNA for the CDR3: TGCAGTGCCAGCCCCCAGGTAGAGAACACTGAAGCTTTCTTT. This codes for CSASPQVENTEAFF. The chain combines TRBV20-1 with TRBJ1-1; D uncertain. Per the germline V gene, CDR1 is DFQATT and CDR2 is SNEGSKA (reference sequence). The CDR3 is 14 residues long. The germline V and J ends were trimmed by 6 bases and 1 base, with 15 bases remaining between them.

A word on this clonotype: One end of the junction varies from germline; a read error may be responsible. This rearrangement joins TRBV7-3 to TRBJ2-7, with 8 nucleotides matching TRBD1. The CDR3 length is 15 residues. Germline V gives CDR1 SGHTA, CDR2 FQGTGA. The CDR3, as DNA: TGTGCCAGCAGCTTCAGGACAGGGAAGGGCTACAAGCAGTACTTC. Protein: CASSFRTGKGYKQYF. Together with reference TRBV7-3 and TRBJ2-7, the CDR3 gives the full variable domain: GAGVSQTPSNKVTEKGKYVELRCDPISGHTALYWYRQSLGQGPEFLIYFQGTGAADDSGLPNDRFFAVRPEGSVSTLKIQRTERGDSAVYLCASSFRTGKGYKQYFGPGTRLTVT.

The chain is built from TRBV12-3 or TRBV12-4 and TRBJ2-3; D is ambiguous. This CDR3 region has 15 residues. V lost 0 bases and J lost 2, with 9 bases in between. The CDR3 DNA reads TGTGCCAGCAGTTTAGCGCACGGCTACACAGATACGCAGTATTTT. It yields the protein CASSLAHGYTDTQYF.

This clonotype has just a few counts. This rearrangement joins TRBV6-5 to TRBJ2-1, with 12 positions matching TRBD2. The CDR3 is 17 residues long. Germline CDR1 is MNHEY and CDR2 is SVGAGI. V trimming: 0 bases; J trimming: 4 bases; junction bases outside the gene matches: 4. The DNA of the CDR3 is TGTGCCAGCAGTTACTCCCCTCTAGCGGGGGGGTACAATGAGCAGTTCTTC. It encodes CASSYSPLAGGYNEQFF.

This clonotype was observed a few times. V gene TRBV2 combines with J gene TRBJ2-7; D perhaps matches TRBD2 (5 bases). Germline V gives CDR1 SNHLY, CDR2 FYNNEI. The CDR3 is 14 amino acids. Trimming took 5 bases from V and 3 from J, leaving 14 bases between them. The CDR3 spells CASSRGFMDYEQYF. The CDR3 region has the DNA TGTGCCAGCAGTCGGGGATTTATGGACTACGAGCAGTACTTC.

This clonotype occurred many times. This rearrangement joins TRBV7-2 to TRBJ1-6; the match to TRBD1 covers 9 bases. V lost 2 bases, J lost 8 bases, and 10 bases stayed unmatched. The CDR3 sequence is 17 residues long. CDR1 is SGHTA and CDR2 is FQGNSA in the germline V gene. The CDR3 is CASSLRLQGAGDSPLHF. The CDR3 region has the DNA TGTGCCAGCAGCTTACGCTTACAGGGGGCAGGAGATTCACCCCTCCACTTT.

This chain uses TRBV7-6 with TRBJ2-7; possibly TRBD1 or TRBD2 for D (5 bases each). Germline V gene lookup returns CDR1 SGHVS and CDR2 FNYEAQ. The V gene lost 5 bases and the J gene lost 6 bases, with 17 bases spanning the gap. The CDR3 consists of 14 residues. The CDR3 DNA follows: TGTGCCAGCAGCGCACCGGGACCCCCACTCGAGCAGTACTTC. It codes for CASSAPGPPLEQYF.

For this clonotype: The junction and the germline gene differ at one end; a read error may be behind it. The chain links TRBV3-1 to TRBJ2-5; D is perhaps TRBD2 (5 bases). Looked up from germline, CDR1 is LGHDT and CDR2 is YNNKEL (reference sequence). The CDR3 runs 19 residues. The CDR3 DNA reads as TGTGTCAGCAGCCAAGGAATAGGAGTGCTAGCATCTAGTTCTGAGACCCAGTACTTC. It translates to CVSSQGIGVLASSSETQYF.

The chain combines TRBV5-1 with TRBJ1-6, with a possible D match to TRBD1 (5 bases). The CDR3 sequence is 18 residues long. Trimming pared 4 bases from V and 13 bases from J, leaving 30 bases between. Germline loops: CDR1 SGHRS, CDR2 YFSETQ. CDR3 region: CASSQDMGRVVRHAPLHF. In DNA, the CDR3 is TGCGCCAGCAGCCAAGACATGGGGCGCGTAGTACGGCATGCTCCCCTCCACTTT.

The chain recombines TRBV27 with TRBJ2-5; D unclear. The length of the CDR3 is 14 residues. Germline loops: CDR1 MNHEY, CDR2 SMNVEV (reference sequence). V lost 5 bases, J lost 2 bases, and 12 bases lay in between. Here the CDR3 reads CASSPRTWQETQYF. The CDR3 DNA follows: TGTGCCAGCAGTCCGCGGACCTGGCAAGAGACCCAGTACTTC.

The CDR3 spells CASTDAIQETQYF. CDR3 sequence (DNA): TGTGCCAGCACCGACGCGATCCAAGAGACCCAGTACTTC. V and J are TRBV12-3 or TRBV12-4 and TRBJ2-5, with unresolved D. The length of the CDR3 is 13 residues. Trimming removed 7 bases at V and 1 base at J, with 10 bases between.

This clonotype has just one count. This rearrangement joins TRBV6-2 or TRBV6-3 to TRBJ1-2; 9 bases map to TRBD1. This CDR3 spans 15 amino acids. In germline, CDR1 is MNHEY, CDR2 SVGEGT. V was clipped by 6 bases and J by 4 bases; unmatched bases: 9. The CDR3 bases are TGTGCCAGCAGGAGAACAGGGGGCAAGGGCTATGGCTACACCTTC. It is translated as CASRRTGGKGYGYTF.

Notes on this clonotype: Given a much more abundant clone one base away, this may be a read error. This sequence joins TRBV7-2 and TRBJ2-3, with D unclear. CDR1 SGHTA and CDR2 FQGNSA come from the germline V gene. CDR3 length: 17 residues. The CDR3 nucleotides read TGTGACAGCAGCTCACCCCTTGCGGATGCTAGCACAGATACGCAGTATTTT. This codes for CDSSSPLADASTDTQYF.

The chain carries TRBV7-8 and TRBJ1-4; TRBD1 might be the D (6 bases). Germline V gene sequence: CDR1 SGHVS, CDR2 FQNEAQ. The CDR3 has 16 residues. V lost 5 bases and J 3 bases, leaving 16 bases between the germline ends. In DNA form, the CDR3 reads TGTGCCAGCAGCATAAGTCGGAGGACAGCTAATGAAAAACTGTTTTTT. This gives the protein CASSISRRTANEKLFF.

This clonotype has more than one count but fewer than ten. This sequence joins TRBV7-8 and TRBJ2-7; no reliable D call. Germline V lookup: CDR1 SGHVS, CDR2 FQNEAQ. The germline V and J ends were trimmed by 1 base and 2 bases, with 9 bases remaining between them. The CDR3 extends over 14 amino acids. CDR3 region: CASSLVRYPYEQYF. The CDR3 DNA reads TGTGCCAGCAGCTTAGTCAGATATCCCTACGAGCAGTACTTC.